Listed here are 22 T cell receptor beta chains from one sample, sequenced in a study of cytomegalovirus exposure and HLA in healthy donors. Primers: 60 Vbeta forward and 13 Jbeta reverse. TCRdb keeps only in-frame clones here, not all; method: immunoSEQ multiplex PCR. The table has hundreds of thousands of clones, approximately 84% seen once. Specimen: PBMCs. These receptors came from a girl aged 2 to 10 in good health and CMV-seronegative.

This rearrangement joins TRBV30 to TRBJ1-1; no clear D. V gave up 2 bases and J gave up 7 bases, with 11 bases separating them. This CDR3 contains 12 residues. The germline gives CDR1 GTSNPN, CDR2 SVGIG (reference sequence). CDR3 sequence (DNA): TGTGCCTGGAGTTCCCCCCGGAGTGAAGCTTTCTTT. It translates to CAWSSPRSEAFF.

Notes on this clone: The identical CDR3 is also encoded by other nucleotide sequences in the sample. This rearrangement joins TRBV30 to TRBJ1-5; perhaps TRBD1 as D (5 bases). CDR1 is GTSNPN and CDR2 is SVGIG in the germline V gene (reference sequence). This CDR3 is built from 16 residues. This chain's CDR3 is CAWAGRKTQGNQPQHF. The CDR3 DNA reads TGTGCTTGGGCGGGACGGAAAACCCAAGGGAATCAGCCCCAGCATTTT.

This chain uses TRBV7-7 with TRBJ2-7; 9 bases match TRBD1. Trimming removed 5 bases from V and 4 bases from J; junction bases left unmatched: 9. Germline-derived CDR1 and CDR2 are SSHAT and FNYEAQ (reference sequence). This CDR3 is built from 15 residues. The CDR3 loop is CASSRQPGQGYEQYF. CDR3 coding DNA: TGTGCCAGCAGCCGCCAGCCGGGACAGGGATACGAGCAGTACTTC.

The chain uses TRBV19 and TRBJ1-5, with TRBD1 as a possible D gene (6 bases). Germline CDR1 and CDR2: LNHDA and SQIVND (reference sequence). This CDR3 region has 18 residues. V lost 4 bases and J lost 0, with 19 bases in between. CDR3 sequence: CASSNVGGQTFSNQPQHF. Written as DNA, the CDR3 is TGTGCCAGTAGTAATGTTGGTGGACAGACTTTTAGCAATCAGCCCCAGCATTTT.

This clone was counted between two and nine times. The chain links TRBV2 to TRBJ1-3; possible D gene TRBD1, 5 bases. The CDR3 sequence is 14 residues long. Trimming removed 10 bases at V and 0 bases at J, with 13 bases between. The germline CDR1 and CDR2 sequences are SNHLY and FYNNEI. In DNA form, the CDR3 reads TGTGCCATTCACACAGGCCCCTCTGGAAACACCATATATTTT. Translated, it gives CAIHTGPSGNTIYF.

The genes are TRBV19 and TRBJ2-7; 9 bases are a match to TRBD1. The CDR3 is 16 amino acids. With 3 bases clipped from V and 6 bases from J, the junction kept 12 bases outside the gene matches. From germline, CDR1 is LNHDA and CDR2 SQIVND (reference sequence). Here the CDR3 reads CASSIFGGTGPSEQYF. The DNA of the CDR3 is TGTGCCAGTAGTATCTTCGGGGGGACAGGGCCGTCCGAGCAGTACTTC.

This clone was seen once. V gene TRBV18 combines with J gene TRBJ1-2; D remains ambiguous. Per germline, CDR1 KGHSH and CDR2 LQKENI. The CDR3 length is 14 residues. Trimming removed 0 bases from V and 4 bases from J, with 9 bases in between. CDR3 nucleotides: TGTGCCAGCTCACCACCTGCAGGCTTCTATGGCTACACCTTC. Amino acid sequence: CASSPPAGFYGYTF.

The genes are TRBV5-6 and TRBJ2-5; TRBD2 aligns across 7 bases. The CDR3 spans 15 residues. Losses at the gene ends were 3 bases for V and 3 bases for J; bases not matched to a gene: 8. Per the germline V gene, CDR1 is SGHDT and CDR2 is YYEEEE. CDR3 loop: CASSSRVAGEETQYF. DNA for the CDR3: TGTGCCAGCAGCTCCAGAGTGGCGGGAGAAGAGACCCAGTACTTC. Supplemented by reference TRBV5-6 and TRBJ2-5, the full variable domain reads DAGVTQSPTHLIKTRGQQVTLRCSPKSGHDTVSWYQQALGQGPQFIFQYYEEEERQRGNFPDRFSGHQFPNYSSELNVNALLLGDSALYLCASSSRVAGEETQYFGPGTRLLVL.

The chain is built from TRBV7-8 and TRBJ2-4, with 7 bases identical to TRBD1. The CDR3 covers 19 residues. J was trimmed by 0 bases and V by 0 bases; bases with no gene match: 11. Germline-derived CDR1 and CDR2 are SGHVS and FQNEAQ. CDR3 nucleotide sequence: TGTGCCAGCAGCTTAGCCCCAAGAGGACAGGCGGTAGCCAAAAACATTCAGTACTTC. It yields the protein CASSLAPRGQAVAKNIQYF.

J is TRBJ2-5 and V is TRBV5-4, with D perhaps matching TRBD2 (6 bases). Germline values: CDR1 SGHNT, CDR2 YYREEE (reference sequence). The CDR3 is made up of 16 amino acids. Trimming removed 2 bases at V and 1 base at J, with 15 bases between. The CDR3 protein is CASSFGLATTQETQYF. CDR3 DNA sequence: TGTGCCAGCAGCTTTGGGCTAGCGACAACCCAAGAGACCCAGTACTTC.

This clone was found once. The chain is built from TRBV21-1 and TRBJ2-1; the table calls TRBD2, which could not be checked here. TRBV21-1 is noted as a pseudogene. The CDR3 loop spans 18 amino acids. The CDR3 DNA reads as TGTGCCAGCAGCACACCTAATAGGGGGACTAGCGGGACTGATGAGCAGTTCTTC. It yields the protein CASSTPNRGTSGTDEQFF.

This clone occurred once. The J gene is TRBJ2-7, the V gene TRBV29-1; D ambiguous. Germline V gives CDR1 SQVTM, CDR2 ANQGSEA. This CDR3 spans 13 amino acids. Trimming stripped 6 bases from V and 2 bases from J, with 14 bases between. The CDR3 bases are TGCAGCGTCGTCCTAGTTCCCACCTACGAGCAGTACTTC. Protein sequence: CSVVLVPTYEQYF.

The chain uses TRBV30 and TRBJ2-3; perhaps TRBD1 as D (6 bases). Per germline, CDR1 GTSNPN and CDR2 SVGIG (reference sequence). This CDR3 spans 14 amino acids. V lost 4 bases and J lost 0, with 11 bases in between. The CDR3 DNA reads as TGTGCCTGGACTGAGGGGGTGAGCACAGATACGCAGTATTTT. This sequence encodes CAWTEGVSTDTQYF.

The CDR3 coding sequence is TGTGCCAGCAGTGCAGGTAGCGGGGATACGCAGTATTTT. Translated, it gives CASSAGSGDTQYF. This chain links TRBV2 with TRBJ2-3; TRBD2 aligns across 7 bases. The CDR3 spans 13 residues. Trimming at V came to 4 bases and at J to 6 bases, leaving 4 bases not matched to a gene. Germline V lookup: CDR1 SNHLY, CDR2 FYNNEI.

The rearrangement joins TRBV7-8 to TRBJ2-5; 8 nucleotides align to TRBD2. The V gene's germline CDR1 is SGHVS and CDR2 FQNEAQ. The CDR3 covers 16 residues. V was clipped by 1 base and J by 0 bases; unmatched bases: 4. DNA of the CDR3: TGTGCCAGCAGCTTAGAGATAGCGGGGAACCAAGAGACCCAGTACTTC. It is translated as CASSLEIAGNQETQYF. The full variable domain, in which reference TRBV7-8 and TRBJ2-5 provide the parts outside the CDR3, is GAGVSQSPRYKVAKRGQDVALRCDPISGHVSLFWYQQALGQGPEFLTYFQNEAQLDKSGLPSDRFFAERPEGSVSTLKIQRTQQEDSAVYLCASSLEIAGNQETQYFGPGTRLLVL.

This clone is a singleton in its sample. The chain recombines TRBV6-5 with TRBJ2-7, with 7 bases lining up with TRBD2. With V trimmed by 4 bases and J by 3 bases, 12 bases remained unmatched. CDR3 length: 16 residues. Looked up from germline, CDR1 is MNHEY and CDR2 is SVGAGI. CDR3 sequence (DNA): TGTGCCAGCAGTTCCCCTCACGGGACTACTAACTACGAGCAGTACTTC. Its translation is CASSSPHGTTNYEQYF.

The chain links TRBV5-5 to TRBJ2-5, with 8 bases aligning to TRBD2. Trimming removed 4 bases from V and 2 bases from J; junction bases left unmatched: 7. Germline values: CDR1 SGHKS, CDR2 YYEKEE (reference sequence). The CDR3 runs 15 residues. This chain's CDR3 is CASSPWVAGQETQYF. CDR3 sequence (DNA): TGTGCCAGCAGCCCATGGGTAGCGGGGCAAGAGACCCAGTACTTC. The whole variable domain, remainder taken from reference TRBV5-5 and TRBJ2-5, is DAGVTQSPTHLIKTRGQQVTLRCSPISGHKSVSWYQQVLGQGPQFIFQYYEKEERGRGNFPDRFSARQFPNYSSELNVNALLLGDSALYLCASSPWVAGQETQYFGPGTRLLVL.

The chain uses TRBV29-1 and TRBJ2-3; 10 bases align to TRBD2. The CDR3 contains 13 residues. Trimming took 2 bases from V and 4 from J; bases not matched to a gene: 0. Germline V lookup: CDR1 SQVTM, CDR2 ANQGSEA. The CDR3 is CSVETSGADTQYF. The CDR3 DNA is TGCAGCGTTGAAACTAGCGGGGCAGATACGCAGTATTTT.

The V gene is TRBV11-1, the J gene TRBJ2-7, with 7 positions matching TRBD1. CDR1 and CDR2 (germline): SGHAT, FQDESV (reference sequence). This CDR3 has 14 amino acids. The ends lost 5 bases at V and 7 bases at J; junction bases unmatched: 11. The CDR3 region has the DNA TGTGCCAGCAGCCCATTACGGACAGGACCGGAGCAGTACTTC. As protein: CASSPLRTGPEQYF.

CDR3 in DNA: TGTGCCAGTAGTATAGCGCCCAGGGGGAACTATGGCTACACCTTC. Residues: CASSIAPRGNYGYTF. The chain couples TRBV19 to TRBJ1-2; 7 bases align to TRBD1. V trimming: 1 base; J trimming: 2 bases; junction bases outside the gene matches: 4. The CDR3 has 15 residues. CDR1 and CDR2 (germline): LNHDA, SQIVND (reference sequence).

The rearrangement links TRBV6-1 to TRBJ1-1; TRBD1 is a possible D gene (5 bases). This CDR3 is 13 amino acids long. Germline V gene lookup returns CDR1 MNHNS and CDR2 SASEGT. The V end lost 5 bases, the J end lost 8 bases, and 15 bases lay between the germline ends. The DNA for the CDR3 is TGTGCCAGCAGTATGCTCAGGGTTGGGGAAGCTTTCTTT. It codes for CASSMLRVGEAFF.

The chain couples TRBV4-1 to TRBJ1-5; no reliable D call. This CDR3 region has 14 residues. Trimming cost V 3 bases and J 4 bases, with 10 bases left between them. The germline V gene encodes CDR1 MGHRA and CDR2 YSYEKL. CDR3 sequence (DNA): TGCGCCAGCAGCCATGGTGACAAGAATCAGCCCCAGCATTTT. It is translated as CASSHGDKNQPQHF.